The next 26 T cell receptor beta chains were all read from a single sample in a study of blood T cell repertoires in COVID-19. The repertoire was sequenced with immunoSEQ multiplex PCR; TCRdb's copy has only in-frame clones and lacks some. The data contain about 370,000 clones, 70% to 90% of them singletons. Sequencing input: peripheral blood. The origin of the receptors is a woman in her 30s with COVID-19, enrolled during active disease.

The chain joins TRBV7-2 to TRBJ1-2; D gene unclear. The germline CDR1 and CDR2 sequences are SGHTA and FQGNSA. V lost 4 bases and J 5 bases, leaving 14 bases between the germline ends. This CDR3 contains 14 residues. The CDR3 nucleotides read TGTGCCAGCAGCTCGCAGCCTCGGGAGTATGGCTACACCTTC. This gives the protein CASSSQPREYGYTF.

J is TRBJ2-1 and V is TRBV2; possible D gene TRBD2, 5 bases. This CDR3 spans 15 amino acids. Between the trimmed V and J ends, which lost 3 bases and 3 bases, there was a span of 12 bases. In germline, CDR1 is SNHLY, CDR2 FYNNEI. The CDR3 region is CASSDTADLYNEQFF. In nucleotides, the CDR3 is TGTGCCAGCAGTGATACAGCGGACCTCTACAATGAGCAGTTCTTC. Drawing the rest from reference TRBV2 and TRBJ2-1, the complete variable domain is EPEVTQTPSHQVTQMGQEVILRCVPISNHLYFYWYRQILGQKVEFLVSFYNNEISEKSEIFDDQFSVERPDGSNFTLKIRSTKLEDSAMYFCASSDTADLYNEQFFGPGTRLTVL.

The J gene is TRBJ1-1, the V gene TRBV27, with D possibly TRBD1 on 5 matching bases. CDR1 and CDR2 from the germline V gene are MNHEY and SMNVEV (reference sequence). Deletions cut 0 bases from V and 1 base from J, with 9 bases between. The CDR3 has 15 amino acids. CDR3 DNA: TGTGCCAGCAGTTTATCGCGGGGCCCGAACACTGAAGCTTTCTTT. Protein sequence: CASSLSRGPNTEAFF.

V gene TRBV9 combines with J gene TRBJ2-1; 9 positions agree with TRBD2. Germline V gene lookup returns CDR1 SGDLS and CDR2 YYNGEE. The CDR3 is 17 residues long. Trimming at V came to 0 bases and at J to 5 bases, leaving 9 bases not matched to a gene. The DNA of the CDR3 is TGTGCCAGCAGCGTAGGTTCTAGCGGGATCAGAAACAATGAGCAGTTCTTC. As protein: CASSVGSSGIRNNEQFF. Full variable domain (outside the CDR3, taken from reference TRBV9 and TRBJ2-1): DSGVTQTPKHLITATGQRVTLRCSPRSGDLSVYWYQQSLDQGLQFLIQYYNGEERAKGNILERFSAQQFPDLHSELNLSSLELGDSALYFCASSVGSSGIRNNEQFFGPGTRLTVL.

The genes are TRBV28 and TRBJ1-2, with 10 bases identical to TRBD1. V was pared by 5 bases and J by 6 bases, with 9 bases of the junction left unmatched. This CDR3 region has 15 residues. Germline values: CDR1 MDHEN, CDR2 SYDVKM. CDR3 residues: CASSPSTGGADGYTF. The CDR3 DNA reads TGTGCCAGCAGTCCTTCGACAGGGGGCGCAGATGGCTACACCTTC.

The chain recombines TRBV6-5 with TRBJ2-3; D gene ambiguous. Germline-derived CDR1 and CDR2 are MNHEY and SVGAGI. This CDR3 contains 15 residues. Trimming removed 0 bases at V and 5 bases at J, with 12 bases between. The DNA of the CDR3 is TGTGCCAGCAGTTACTCCGGCCAGGCAGGAGATACGCAGTATTTT. Amino acid sequence: CASSYSGQAGDTQYF.

The chain uses TRBV19 and TRBJ2-7, with D possibly matching TRBD1 (5 bases). CDR1 LNHDA and CDR2 SQIVND come from the germline V gene (reference sequence). Between the trimmed V and J ends, which lost 6 bases and 0 bases, there was a span of 21 bases. The CDR3 covers 17 residues. This CDR3 reads CASSPGLFRGHSYEQYF. In nucleotides, the CDR3 is TGTGCCAGTAGCCCCGGGCTCTTTAGGGGCCACTCCTACGAGCAGTACTTC.

The chain employs TRBV6-5 and TRBJ1-3; 7 bases agree with TRBD1. V lost 2 bases to trimming and J lost 4 bases; unmatched junction nucleotides: 8. This CDR3 is built from 16 residues. Germline CDR1 is MNHEY and CDR2 is SVGAGI. The CDR3: CASSYIPGGSGNTIYF. In DNA form, the CDR3 reads TGTGCCAGCAGTTACATTCCAGGGGGGTCAGGAAACACCATATATTTT.

The V and J genes are TRBV5-6 and TRBJ2-2, with 9 bases fitting TRBD2. The J segment lost 5 bases and the V segment lost 3 bases, leaving 8 bases of the junction unmatched. CDR1 and CDR2 from the germline V gene are SGHDT and YYEEEE. This CDR3 region has 16 residues. CDR3 loop: CASSYLAGQATGELFF. For the CDR3, the DNA is TGTGCCAGCAGCTACCTAGCGGGACAAGCGACCGGGGAGCTGTTTTTT. The full variable domain, with the rest looked up from reference TRBV5-6 and TRBJ2-2, is DAGVTQSPTHLIKTRGQQVTLRCSPKSGHDTVSWYQQALGQGPQFIFQYYEEEERQRGNFPDRFSGHQFPNYSSELNVNALLLGDSALYLCASSYLAGQATGELFFGEGSRLTVL.

This chain connects TRBV28 to TRBJ1-2, with a tentative D call TRBD1 (6 bases). The germline V gene has CDR1 MDHEN and CDR2 SYDVKM. This CDR3 has 13 amino acids. V lost 4 bases, J lost 8 bases, and 14 bases lay in between. This chain's CDR3 is CASSSADSRGYTF. CDR3 DNA: TGTGCCAGCAGTTCTGCGGACAGCCGGGGCTACACCTTC.

This clone has a single count. The rearrangement uses TRBV7-9 and TRBJ2-5; D perhaps matches TRBD2 (6 bases). The V gene's germline CDR1 is SEHNR and CDR2 FQNEAQ (reference sequence). Trimming pared 4 bases from V and 4 bases from J, leaving 10 bases between. This CDR3 is 13 amino acids long. The CDR3 sequence: CASSSDGGETQYF. For the CDR3, the DNA is TGTGCCAGCAGCTCGGACGGGGGAGAGACCCAGTACTTC.

The chain carries TRBV4-3 and TRBJ2-4; 11 bases are shared with TRBD1. V was pared by 0 bases and J by 7 bases, with 8 bases of the junction left unmatched. This CDR3 contains 17 residues. The germline V gene has CDR1 LGHNA and CDR2 YSLEER. This chain's CDR3 is CASSQERLGTGGNIQYF. CDR3 DNA: TGCGCCAGCAGCCAAGAAAGGCTTGGGACAGGGGGGAACATTCAGTACTTC.

The V gene is TRBV7-2, the J gene TRBJ2-3; 9 bases agree with TRBD2. V was pared by 4 bases and J by 2 bases, with 7 bases of the junction left unmatched. Germline V CDR1 and CDR2: SGHTA, FQGNSA. This CDR3 spans 16 amino acids. The DNA for the CDR3 is TGTGCCAGCAGCTCTTTAGCGGGGGCCCTCACAGATACGCAGTATTTT. This translates into CASSSLAGALTDTQYF.

The V and J genes are TRBV10-1 and TRBJ2-1; D is perhaps TRBD2 (5 bases). CDR1 is WNHNN and CDR2 is SYGVQD in the germline V gene (reference sequence). V lost 7 bases and J 5 bases, leaving 15 bases between the germline ends. CDR3 size: 14 residues. The CDR3 loop reads CASKGGSENNEQFF. The DNA of the CDR3 is TGCGCCAGCAAGGGCGGGTCGGAAAACAATGAGCAGTTCTTC.

The CDR3 is CASSLWGQGIYEQYF. The CDR3 bases are TGTGCCAGCAGCTTGTGGGGACAGGGTATCTACGAGCAGTACTTC. V is TRBV5-5 and J is TRBJ2-7, with 9 nucleotides matching TRBD1. The length of the CDR3 is 15 residues. V trimming: 1 base; J trimming: 3 bases; junction bases outside the gene matches: 5. Germline-derived CDR1 and CDR2 are SGHKS and YYEKEE (reference sequence).

This chain uses TRBV5-1 with TRBJ2-5; the match to TRBD2 covers 8 bases. Germline V gives CDR1 SGHRS, CDR2 YFSETQ. After removal of 4 bases from V and 4 bases from J, the junction contained 3 bases not matched to a gene. The CDR3 runs 13 residues. This CDR3 reads CASSTGGGETQYF. DNA of the CDR3: TGCGCCAGCAGCACCGGGGGGGGAGAGACCCAGTACTTC.

The chain is built from TRBV2 and TRBJ2-1; 9 nucleotides match TRBD1. This CDR3 has 17 residues. In germline, CDR1 is SNHLY, CDR2 FYNNEI. V lost 3 bases and J lost 7; bases outside the gene matches: 13. The CDR3 region is CASSERSQGAGGNEQFF. In nucleotides, the CDR3 is TGTGCCAGCAGTGAGAGGTCACAGGGGGCAGGGGGAAATGAGCAGTTCTTC.

V gene TRBV19 combines with J gene TRBJ2-1; D may be TRBD2 (6 bases). The germline gives CDR1 LNHDA, CDR2 SQIVND (reference sequence). The CDR3 extends over 13 amino acids. Trimming shortened V by 8 bases and J by 5 bases, and 13 bases separated the two germline ends. The CDR3 nucleotides read TGTGCCAGTTCTGGGGGGTTGCACAATGAGCAGTTCTTC. Protein sequence: CASSGGLHNEQFF.

The V call is TRBV28, the J call TRBJ2-3, with D perhaps TRBD2 (7 bases). The CDR3 contains 14 residues. The germline V gene has CDR1 MDHEN and CDR2 SYDVKM. V was clipped by 6 bases and J by 8 bases, with 18 bases between them. CDR3 region: CASSEGGRSGTQYF. The CDR3 DNA follows: TGTGCCAGCAGCGAGGGGGGGCGTTCGGGTACGCAGTATTTT. Combining the CDR3 with reference TRBV28 and TRBJ2-3 gives the whole variable domain DVKVTQSSRYLVKRTGEKVFLECVQDMDHENMFWYRQDPGLGLRLIYFSYDVKMKEKGDIPEGYSVSREKKERFSLILESASTNQTSMYLCASSEGGRSGTQYFGPGTRLTVL.

The V and J genes are TRBV15 and TRBJ1-5; maybe TRBD1 (5 bases). V lost 0 bases, J lost 0 bases, and 24 bases lay in between. The germline CDR1 and CDR2 sequences are LNHNV and YYDKDF (reference sequence). This CDR3 is 21 amino acids long. The CDR3 here is CATSRDGTETRGLYSNQPQHF. The CDR3 DNA reads TGTGCCACCAGCAGAGACGGTACGGAGACAAGGGGCCTTTATAGCAATCAGCCCCAGCATTTT.

DNA for the CDR3: TGTGCCAGCTCACCACTAGGACAAACACTGAACACTGAAGCTTTCTTT. It yields the protein CASSPLGQTLNTEAFF. The chain joins TRBV18 to TRBJ1-1; tentative D call: TRBD1 (5 bases). CDR1 and CDR2 (germline): KGHSH, LQKENI. Between the trimmed V and J ends, which lost 1 base and 0 bases, there was a span of 12 bases. The CDR3 spans 16 residues.

The V and J genes are TRBV3-1 (or the pseudogene TRBV3-2) and TRBJ1-2; weak D call: TRBD1 (6 bases). The CDR3 contains 13 residues. V gave up 0 bases and J gave up 6 bases, with 8 bases separating them. CDR1 and CDR2 from the germline V gene are LGHDT and YNNKEL (reference sequence). The DNA of the CDR3 is TGTGCCAGCAGCCAAGACACAGGGAATGGCTACACCTTC. It codes for CASSQDTGNGYTF.

This clone was detected only once. V is TRBV30 and J is TRBJ1-2; 8 positions agree with TRBD1. Germline V lookup: CDR1 GTSNPN, CDR2 SVGIG (reference sequence). The CDR3 extends over 13 amino acids. With 0 bases clipped from V and 8 bases from J, the junction kept 5 bases outside the gene matches. CDR3 DNA sequence: TGTGCCTGGAGTGTTCAGGGGGCGTGGGGCTACACCTTC. Protein: CAWSVQGAWGYTF.

The CDR3 sequence: CASSGTSGSPPNEQFF. CDR3 nucleotide sequence: TGTGCCAGCAGTGGAACTAGCGGGAGCCCCCCGAATGAGCAGTTCTTC. The chain employs TRBV2 and TRBJ2-1; 11 bases align to TRBD2. Losses at the gene ends were 4 bases for V and 7 bases for J; bases not matched to a gene: 9. Looked up from germline, CDR1 is SNHLY and CDR2 is FYNNEI. The length of the CDR3 is 16 residues.

This chain connects TRBV10-3 to TRBJ2-1; tentative D call: TRBD1 (5 bases). The CDR3 sequence is 14 residues long. The V end was cut by 3 bases, the J end by 9 bases, with 15 bases between. Germline values: CDR1 ENHRY, CDR2 SYGVKD. CDR3 sequence reads: CAISDPSQRGEQFF. The CDR3 nucleotides read TGTGCCATCAGTGATCCTTCCCAAAGGGGTGAGCAGTTCTTC.

This clone was recorded once. The J gene is TRBJ1-1, the V gene TRBV18, with D perhaps TRBD1 (6 bases). CDR1 is KGHSH, CDR2 LQKENI, per germline. The V and J ends lost 6 bases and 0 bases respectively, with 14 bases between them. The CDR3 is made up of 15 amino acids. As DNA, the CDR3 is TGTGCCAGCTCCCGTTCGGGACAAATGAACACTGAAGCTTTCTTT. Translation: CASSRSGQMNTEAFF.